The clone carrying this T cell receptor beta chain appeared a few times. The gene names given are mouse names. The CDR3 extends 4 residues past the end of the read, so its final part is completed from the germline J gene. Sorting relied on CD4, CD8alpha, NKG2D, NKG2ACE and other markers applied to pooled cutaneous lymph node cells. The CDR3 loop spans 15 amino acids. The germline gives CDR1 MNHDT, CDR2 YYDKIL. V lost 2 bases to trimming and J lost 1 base, with 11 bases between them. The data stem from a study of CD8+ T cells in alopecia areata. Isolated RNA was reverse transcribed into cDNA used as the sequencing template. Sequencing was performed with immunoSEQ multiplex PCR; in TCRdb, only in-frame clones are kept and a portion is missing. This repertoire holds 200,000 to 300,000 clones, and none appear only once.

Sequencing used CD4+ T cells sorted from a lymph node. This chain joins TRBV17 and TRBJ1-1; no firm D call. The sequence derives from a C3H/HeJ mouse with alopecia areata. The MHC haplotype of the strain is H2-k. The sequenced CDR3 bases are TGTGCTAGCAGTAGAAGCGGGGAGGGGAACACA. It specifies CASSRSGEGNT. In full, the CDR3 is CASSRSGEGNTEVFF.